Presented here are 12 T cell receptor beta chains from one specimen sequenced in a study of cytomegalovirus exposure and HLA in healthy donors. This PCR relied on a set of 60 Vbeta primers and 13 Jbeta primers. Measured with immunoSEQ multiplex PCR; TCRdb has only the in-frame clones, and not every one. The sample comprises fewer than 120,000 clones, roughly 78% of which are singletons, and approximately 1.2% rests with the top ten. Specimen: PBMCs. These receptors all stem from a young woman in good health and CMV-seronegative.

The CDR3 region has the DNA TGTGCCAGCACCACCCACTCTCTCAACGAGCAGTACTTC. Its protein product is CASTTHSLNEQYF. The genes are TRBV6-5 and TRBJ2-7, with D unclear. The CDR3 extends over 13 amino acids. Per the germline V gene, CDR1 is MNHEY and CDR2 is SVGAGI. Trimming removed 7 bases at V and 5 bases at J, with 15 bases between.

CDR3 nucleotide sequence: TGTGCCAGCAGCTTGGAGCAACGTTGGGGGACAGCCTACAATGAGCAGTTCTTC. It encodes CASSLEQRWGTAYNEQFF. The rearrangement uses TRBV5-6 and TRBJ2-1; 7 positions agree with TRBD1. CDR1 and CDR2 (germline): SGHDT, YYEEEE. The CDR3 extends over 18 amino acids. After removal of 0 bases from V and 2 bases from J, the junction contained 11 bases not matched to a gene.

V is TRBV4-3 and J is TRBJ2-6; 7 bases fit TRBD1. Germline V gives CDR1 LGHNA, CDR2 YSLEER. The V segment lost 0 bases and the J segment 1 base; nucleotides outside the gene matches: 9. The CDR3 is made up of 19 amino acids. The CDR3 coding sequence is TGCGCCAGCAGCCAAGATACTGGACAGGTTTTGTCTGGGGCCAACGTCCTGACTTTC. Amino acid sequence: CASSQDTGQVLSGANVLTF.

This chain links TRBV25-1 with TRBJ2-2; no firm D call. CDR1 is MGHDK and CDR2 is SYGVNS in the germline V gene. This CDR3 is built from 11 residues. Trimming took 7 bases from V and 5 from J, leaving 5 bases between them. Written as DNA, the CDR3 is TGTGCCAGCACCAGGACCGGGGAGCTGTTTTTT. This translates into CASTRTGELFF.

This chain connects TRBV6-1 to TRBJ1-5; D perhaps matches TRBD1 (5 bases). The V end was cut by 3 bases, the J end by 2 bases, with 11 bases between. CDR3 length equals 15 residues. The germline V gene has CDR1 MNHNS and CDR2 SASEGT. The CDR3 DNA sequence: TGTGCCAGCAGTGAGGTGGCACAGGGCAATCAGCCCCAGCATTTT. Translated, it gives CASSEVAQGNQPQHF.

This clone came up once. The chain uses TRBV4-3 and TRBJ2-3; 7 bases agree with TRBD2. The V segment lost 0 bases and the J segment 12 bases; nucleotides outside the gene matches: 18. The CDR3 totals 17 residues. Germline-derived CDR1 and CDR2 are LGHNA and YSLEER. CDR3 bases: TGCGCCAGCAGCCAAGATGGGGAGGGCCCAGGCGTTGAGAAACAGTATTTT. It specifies CASSQDGEGPGVEKQYF.

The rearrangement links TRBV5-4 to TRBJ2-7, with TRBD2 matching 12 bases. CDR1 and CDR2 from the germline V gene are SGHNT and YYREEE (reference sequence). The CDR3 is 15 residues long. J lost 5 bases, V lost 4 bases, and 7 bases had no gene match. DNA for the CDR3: TGTGCCAGCAGCATATGGACTAGCGGGGTCCACGAGCAGTACTTC. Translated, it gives CASSIWTSGVHEQYF.

CDR3 sequence: CASRGESHEQYF. In nucleotides, the CDR3 is TGTGCCAGCAGAGGAGAGTCCCACGAGCAGTACTTC. The chain carries TRBV9 and TRBJ2-7; no firm D call. This CDR3 is built from 12 residues. CDR1 is SGDLS, CDR2 YYNGEE, per germline. The germline V and J ends were trimmed by 5 bases and 5 bases, with 11 bases remaining between them.

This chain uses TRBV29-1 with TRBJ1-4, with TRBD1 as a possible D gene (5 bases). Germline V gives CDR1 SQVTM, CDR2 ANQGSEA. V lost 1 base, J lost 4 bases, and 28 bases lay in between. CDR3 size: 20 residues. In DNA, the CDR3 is TGCAGCGTTGAAGCGGATCGGCCAAACGGGTGGGGCGCCTATAATGAAAAACTGTTTTTT. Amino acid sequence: CSVEADRPNGWGAYNEKLFF.

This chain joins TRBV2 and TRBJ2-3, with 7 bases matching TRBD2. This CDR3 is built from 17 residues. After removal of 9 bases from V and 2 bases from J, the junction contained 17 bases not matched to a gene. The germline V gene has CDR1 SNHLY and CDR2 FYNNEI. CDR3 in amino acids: CARRGVVAGAFTDTQYF. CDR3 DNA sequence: TGTGCCAGACGAGGGGTCGTGGCGGGAGCCTTCACAGATACGCAGTATTTT.

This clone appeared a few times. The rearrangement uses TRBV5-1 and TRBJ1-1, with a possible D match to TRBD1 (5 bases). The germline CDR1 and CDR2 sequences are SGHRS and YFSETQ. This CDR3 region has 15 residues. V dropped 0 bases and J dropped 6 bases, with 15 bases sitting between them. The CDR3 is CASSLAFNRGAEAFF. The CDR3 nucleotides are TGCGCCAGCAGCTTGGCCTTTAACCGGGGGGCTGAAGCTTTCTTT.

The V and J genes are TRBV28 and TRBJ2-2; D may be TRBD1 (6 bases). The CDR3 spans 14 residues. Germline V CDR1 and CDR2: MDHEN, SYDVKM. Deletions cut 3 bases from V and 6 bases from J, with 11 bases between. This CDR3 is CASSFYHRAGELFF. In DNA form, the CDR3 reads TGTGCCAGCAGTTTCTACCACAGGGCCGGGGAGCTGTTTTTT. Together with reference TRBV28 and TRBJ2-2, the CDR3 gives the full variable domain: DVKVTQSSRYLVKRTGEKVFLECVQDMDHENMFWYRQDPGLGLRLIYFSYDVKMKEKGDIPEGYSVSREKKERFSLILESASTNQTSMYLCASSFYHRAGELFFGEGSRLTVL.